This T cell receptor beta chain was captured in a study of T cell responses to AZD1222 COVID-19 vaccine (dated by TCRdb to the early 2020s). Context from the whole study: AZD1222 recipients with second doses at about 4 weeks or about 12 weeks were pooled, because spike-specific TCR depth and breadth did not differ between schedules. Trial participants were enrolled into age subgroups of 18-55, 56-69 and 70-plus years, which contained roughly 140, 27 and 60 TCR-sequenced participants, respectively. A total of 233 trial participants underwent TCR sequencing, of whom some 210 received two doses of AZD1222 and some 26 received two doses of the MenACWY control vaccine. The paper as a whole reports these results and caveats: In the small 56-69-year group, the increase in depth fell short of significance, most likely because of low power. Because no day 14 peak-response samples were available, repertoires were characterized only after the peak T cell response. After two AZD1222 doses, spike-specific TCR breadth and depth were significantly higher than at day 0 and than in MenACWY recipients. Participants were mostly white British and included more females than males, and it was suggested by the authors that clonal diversity may have been underestimated. Conclusions about previously exposed vaccinees are limited, since just five to seven AZD1222 recipients were seropositive for SARS-CoV-2 at baseline. Reportedly, close to half of the unique spike-specific TCRs recognized epitopes lying outside the regions that are mutated in the B.1.351 and B.1.1.7 variants. The whole spike protein was spanned by vaccine-associated CD4 TCRs, and dominant responses were seen in regions 160-218 and 743-854.

What this sample's time point label stands for: baseline before first vaccination. Vaccinee samples were obtained from the UK trials COV001 and COV002, which included a single-blind randomized controlled phase 2/3 trial of AZD1222 (ChAdOx1 nCoV-19) in healthy adults. Trial participant PBMC samples were collected at day 0 and day 28 after the second dose for TCRbeta chain sequencing. V gives up 8 bases and J gives up 9 bases, and the segment between their germline ends measures 15 bases. The CDR3 starts with the cysteine, ends with the phenylalanine, and has 12 residues. The DNA shown is the 36-base CDR3, in frame from base 1. The germline V gene sets CDR1 to SGHRS and CDR2 to YFSETQ. The CDR3 regions of human TCRbeta chains were analyzed by immunosequencing. From the authors' description of their analysis: Repertoire TCRs were checked for matches against a reference library of SARS-CoV-2-specific TCRs that had been generated using the MIRA antigen-specificity platform. Breadth meant the fraction of unique TCRs that were SARS-CoV-2-associated, whereas depth meant the fraction of total T cells that were SARS-CoV-2-associated. Using the MIRA data, each spike-specific TCR was mapped to the spike region that the TCR reacts to and placed in a CD4 or CD8 class. Log10-transformed breadth and depth values were compared by one-way ANOVA with Sidak's multiple comparisons tests. TCRdb holds this immuneACCESS table with in-frame rearrangements only. Some clones are missing; in checked studies, unresolved V genes explain under half, and the rest has no known cause. That table supplies the V and J calls and clone size; D and trimming were determined from the DNA. Recorded for this sample are some 170,000 clones; about 88% of them occurred a single time. Approximately 1.8% of the sample belongs to the ten largest clones.

A remark on this clone: Its antigen remains unidentified. Per-nucleotide qualities are absent, and no much larger clonotype sits a single base away.

The sequenced sample was peripheral blood, obtained on day 0 of AZD1222 vaccination. This sequence was found in an adult in good health. The chain uses TRBV5-1 and TRBJ2-1, with no confidently assigned D gene. Read as DNA, the sequence is TGCGCCAGTAGACTTTCAGGTAGTGAGCAGTTCTTC. It codes for CASRLSGSEQFF.